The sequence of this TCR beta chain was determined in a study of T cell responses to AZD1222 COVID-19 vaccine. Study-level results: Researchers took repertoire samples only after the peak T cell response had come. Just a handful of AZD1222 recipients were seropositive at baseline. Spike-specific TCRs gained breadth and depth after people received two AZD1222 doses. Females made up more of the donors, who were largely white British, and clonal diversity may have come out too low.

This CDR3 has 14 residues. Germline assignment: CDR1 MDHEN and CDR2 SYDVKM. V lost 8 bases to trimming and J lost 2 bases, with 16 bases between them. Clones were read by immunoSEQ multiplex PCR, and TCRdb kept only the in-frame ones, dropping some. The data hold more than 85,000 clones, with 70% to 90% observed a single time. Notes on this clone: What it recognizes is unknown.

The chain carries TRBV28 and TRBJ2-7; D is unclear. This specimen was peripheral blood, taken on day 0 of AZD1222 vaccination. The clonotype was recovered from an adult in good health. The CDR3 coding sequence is TGTGCCAGCGGCGAACACGGTGAGGCCTACGAGCAGTACTTC. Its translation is CASGEHGEAYEQYF.